This T cell receptor beta chain emerged from a study of T cell responses to AZD1222 COVID-19 vaccine. Study-level points and caveats: The peak T cell response came first, and repertoires were sampled only after it. Reports say nearly half of spike-specific TCRs go after unmutated variant regions. Clonal diversity was possibly underestimated; the donors were predominantly white British and more often female.

About this clone itself: Its antigen remains unknown.

V was trimmed by 4 bases and J by 2 bases, leaving 17 bases between them. In germline, CDR1 is SGHNT, CDR2 YYREEE (reference sequence). CDR3 size: 16 residues. Clones were read by immunoSEQ multiplex PCR, and TCRdb kept only the in-frame ones, dropping some. This sample has 150,000 to 200,000 clones, with approximately 92% found just once. This TCR was sampled from an adult in good health. The J gene is TRBJ2-3, the V gene TRBV5-4, with D maybe TRBD1 (6 bases). The sequencing here drew on peripheral blood, taken on day 0 of AZD1222 vaccination. CDR3 DNA: TGTGCCAGCAGCGTGGGGGACACTACGATCACAGATACGCAGTATTTT. Translation gives CASSVGDTTITDTQYF.